The TCR beta chain described here comes from a study of blood T cells in healthy people across ages. Study in general: Template-switching capture recovered about one barcoded beta molecule per two T cells.

The second PCR ran about 6 to 11 cycles with a sample-barcoded 5' primer and J-beta primers. One entry per CDR3 protein results from TCRdb running MiXCR on the 5' RACE reads. The table has almost 800,000 distinct CDR3 sequences, over 45% seen once. Germline lookup yields CDR1 PRHDT and CDR2 FYEKMQ (reference sequence). V gave up 5 bases and J gave up 1 base, with 15 bases separating them. The CDR3 consists of 17 residues. Study-level results: Across the age range, TCR beta diversity per million T cells fell in a roughly linear way.

Whenever a sample was processed, at least 6 million PBMCs were isolated. This clonotype was recorded a few times. Its specificity is not known. This chain links TRBV13 with TRBJ2-6, with TRBD1 as a possible D gene (7 bases). Material: blood. This sequence was found in a young man in good health. The CDR3 protein is CASSAGQWGSGANVLTF. Written as DNA, the CDR3 is TGTGCCAGCAGCGCGGGACAGTGGGGGTCTGGGGCCAACGTCCTGACTTTC.